This T cell receptor (beta chain) is drawn from a study of graft-versus-host responses after intestinal transplantation. In the study overall: Each patient got anti-thymocyte globulin induction, then tacrolimus and steroids for about 3 years. Study-wide points: In recipient marrow, GvH clones were found, and some appeared first in ileum or blood.

Data came from immunoSEQ multiplex PCR; TCRdb stores just in-frame clones and leaves some out. The sample lists about 21,000 clones, 55% to 70% occurring once. CDR3 length equals 15 residues. Trimming shortened V by 7 bases and J by 0 bases, and 12 bases separated the two germline ends. Per germline, CDR1 SNHLY and CDR2 FYNNEI. Sequencing was performed on alloreactive CD4+ T cells from a mixed lymphocyte reaction culture, taken before intestinal transplant. Subset reported: CFSE-low proliferating T cells sorted from roughly six-day pre-transplant mixed lymphocyte reaction (GvH or HvG direction). The rearrangement links TRBV2 to TRBJ1-4, with D unclear. This TCR was sampled from a human patient who received an intestinal transplant. This CDR3 reads CASMRASATNEKLFF. The CDR3 DNA reads TGTGCCAGCATGAGGGCCTCCGCAACTAATGAAAAACTGTTTTTT. Combining the CDR3 with reference TRBV2 and TRBJ1-4 gives the whole variable domain EPEVTQTPSHQVTQMGQEVILRCVPISNHLYFYWYRQILGQKVEFLVSFYNNEISEKSEIFDDQFSVERPDGSNFTLKIRSTKLEDSAMYFCASMRASATNEKLFFGSGTQLSVL.